The T cell receptor (beta chain) under discussion was sequenced for a study of human T cells and chemical hapten exposure. Study-level points and caveats: Among TCRs, those above 1 in 1000 frequency were unaffected by DPC sensitization.

Worth noting for this clonotype: Its antigen is not known.

Time point reported: patch test 1, 2 weeks after DPC sensitization. Treatment indicated: therapeutic diphenylcyclopropenone sensitization with weekly scalp DPC. Germline lookup yields CDR1 SQVTM and CDR2 ANQGSEA. V shed 3 bases and J shed 0 bases, with 10 bases lying between them. This CDR3 has 14 amino acids. The study used a library that attached unique molecular identifiers to individual cDNA molecules. One entry per CDR3 protein, called by TCRdb with MiXCR from the RACE reads. The repertoire consists of 79,000 or so distinct CDR3 sequences, with 32% occurring once and the leading ten covering roughly 9.8%.

This sample comprised whole blood, obtained in connection with sensitization to the hapten diphenylcyclopropenone (DPC). The chain joins TRBV29-1 to TRBJ2-3; D possibly corresponds to TRBD1 (6 bases). The receptor's source is a middle-aged man with alopecia areata. Some clones in this sample may be carry-over from other donors' samples. The CDR3 DNA follows: TGCAGCGTTGAGGGGGCCCTTAGCACAGATACGCAGTATTTT. It codes for CSVEGALSTDTQYF.